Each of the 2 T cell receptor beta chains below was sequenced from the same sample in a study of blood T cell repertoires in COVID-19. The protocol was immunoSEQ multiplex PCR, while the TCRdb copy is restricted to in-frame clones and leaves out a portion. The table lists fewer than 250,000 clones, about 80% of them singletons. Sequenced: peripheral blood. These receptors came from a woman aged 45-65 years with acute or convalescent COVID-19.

CDR3 bases: TGTGCCAGCAGTGGTGGCTCTGAAGCTTTCTTT. It codes for CASSGGSEAFF. The genes are TRBV6-4 and TRBJ1-1, with unresolved D. Germline V gene sequence: CDR1 MRHNA, CDR2 SNTAGT. V was trimmed by 4 bases and J by 6 bases, leaving 6 bases between them. The CDR3 has 11 amino acids.

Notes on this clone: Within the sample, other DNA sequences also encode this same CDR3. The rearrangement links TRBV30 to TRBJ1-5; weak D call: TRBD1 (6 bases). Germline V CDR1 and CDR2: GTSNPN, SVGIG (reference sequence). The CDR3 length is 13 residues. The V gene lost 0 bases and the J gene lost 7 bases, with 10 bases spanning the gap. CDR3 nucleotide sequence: TGTGCCTGGAGTGTAGGGGGGGCCCAGCCCCAGCATTTT. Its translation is CAWSVGGAQPQHF.